The 27 T cell receptor beta chains given below trace back to one sample, sequenced in a study of blood T cell repertoires in COVID-19 (dated by TCRdb to 2019 to 2021). Receptor amplification or capture employed the immunoSEQ multiplex PCR assay. TCRdb retrieved this table from immuneACCESS and kept in-frame rearrangements only. Not all clones are present; in checked studies, unresolved V genes account for under half, and no reason is known for the remainder. This sample is represented by fewer than 250,000 clones; about 86% of them were singletons. The top ten hold 2.5% to 3.5% of the sample. The sequencing input was peripheral blood. All receptors derive from a man aged 50 to 60 with active or convalescent COVID-19.

The chain joins TRBV19 to TRBJ1-1, with 7 bases identical to TRBD1. From germline, CDR1 is LNHDA and CDR2 SQIVND (reference sequence). The CDR3 has 14 amino acids. The junction had 8 bases not matched to a gene; V was cut back by 5 bases and J by 5 bases. CDR3 in amino acids: CASSLPGQRTEAFF. The CDR3 nucleotides read TGTGCCAGTAGTCTACCGGGACAGAGGACTGAAGCTTTCTTT.

This sequence joins TRBV27 and TRBJ2-7, with D perhaps TRBD2 (6 bases). The CDR3 is 15 residues long. CDR1 MNHEY and CDR2 SMNVEV come from the germline V gene (reference sequence). Trimming pared 2 bases from V and 6 bases from J, leaving 17 bases between. The CDR3 region is CASSLPGAGYSEQYF. The DNA of the CDR3 is TGTGCCAGCAGTTTACCGGGAGCGGGTTATTCCGAGCAGTACTTC.

The chain combines TRBV19 with TRBJ2-5, with a weak D call TRBD1 (6 bases). Trimming pared 3 bases from V and 5 bases from J, leaving 16 bases between. The CDR3 is 15 residues long. Germline CDR1 is LNHDA and CDR2 is SQIVND (reference sequence). CDR3: CASSIQGSGRETQYF. The CDR3 bases are TGTGCCAGTAGTATCCAGGGGTCCGGTCGGGAGACCCAGTACTTC.

The chain combines TRBV5-6 with TRBJ2-7; 12 bases are shared with TRBD2. V was clipped by 4 bases and J by 6 bases; unmatched bases: 5. Germline assignment: CDR1 SGHDT and CDR2 YYEEEE. This CDR3 region has 14 residues. CDR3 loop: CASSKGLAGLEQYF. DNA of the CDR3: TGTGCCAGCAGCAAGGGACTAGCGGGTCTCGAGCAGTACTTC.

The chain employs TRBV6-1 and TRBJ1-5, with 7 nucleotides matching TRBD1. This CDR3 has 17 amino acids. The germline CDR1 and CDR2 sequences are MNHNS and SASEGT. V lost 4 bases, J lost 0 bases, and 9 bases stayed unmatched. The DNA of the CDR3 is TGTGCCAGCAGTGCGAAGCGAGGGGGCTATAGCAATCAGCCCCAGCATTTT. Protein product: CASSAKRGGYSNQPQHF.

The chain joins TRBV10-1 to TRBJ2-1, with D possibly matching TRBD1 (6 bases). Trimming took 5 bases from V and 7 from J, leaving 15 bases between them. The CDR3 length is 14 residues. CDR1 WNHNN and CDR2 SYGVQD come from the germline V gene (reference sequence). The CDR3 nucleotides are TGCGCCAGCAGTAAACGTCCAGGGGCAAATGAGCAGTTCTTC. The encoded protein is CASSKRPGANEQFF.

The V gene is TRBV21-1, the J gene TRBJ1-1; the D call of TRBD1 is as the table states it, not checked on the DNA. TRBV21-1 is described as a pseudogene. There are 13 residues in the CDR3. CDR3 nucleotides: TGTGCCAGTACCTCGGACATTTACACTGAAGCTTTCTTT. Translating it yields CASTSDIYTEAFF.

This clone was counted between two and nine times. The chain joins TRBV2 to TRBJ1-6; weak D call: TRBD1 (5 bases). The CDR3 is made up of 18 amino acids. The germline V gene encodes CDR1 SNHLY and CDR2 FYNNEI. V was clipped by 1 base and J by 4 bases, with 17 bases between them. This CDR3 is CASSEEGGTALYNSPLHF. The CDR3, as DNA: TGTGCCAGCAGTGAAGAAGGAGGGACGGCGCTTTATAATTCACCCCTCCACTTT. Full variable domain (outside the CDR3, taken from reference TRBV2 and TRBJ1-6): EPEVTQTPSHQVTQMGQEVILRCVPISNHLYFYWYRQILGQKVEFLVSFYNNEISEKSEIFDDQFSVERPDGSNFTLKIRSTKLEDSAMYFCASSEEGGTALYNSPLHFGNGTRLTVT.

The chain carries TRBV20-1 and TRBJ2-3; maybe TRBD2 (5 bases). V lost 3 bases and J lost 5, with 15 bases in between. The CDR3 contains 14 residues. Per the germline V gene, CDR1 is DFQATT and CDR2 is SNEGSKA (reference sequence). DNA for the CDR3: TGCAGTGCTAGTGGACGGCGGGCAGGAGATACGCAGTATTTT. Encoded protein: CSASGRRAGDTQYF.

The chain has TRBV29-1 and TRBJ2-3; 8 bases match TRBD1. This CDR3 has 15 residues. V shed 1 base, J shed 6 bases, and the junction held 9 bases outside the gene matches. Germline V lookup: CDR1 SQVTM, CDR2 ANQGSEA. In DNA form, the CDR3 reads TGCAGCGTTGAAGGGACAGGGAGAGGAAGGGATACGCAGTATTTT. This translates into CSVEGTGRGRDTQYF.

The V call is TRBV15, the J call TRBJ2-7; D may be TRBD1 (5 bases). This CDR3 is 15 amino acids long. V lost 6 bases and J 2 bases, leaving 17 bases between the germline ends. Germline loops: CDR1 LNHNV, CDR2 YYDKDF (reference sequence). DNA for the CDR3: TGTGCCACCAGGGACCCGACAGCACTTGCCTACGAGCAGTACTTC. It encodes CATRDPTALAYEQYF. Together with reference TRBV15 and TRBJ2-7, the CDR3 gives the full variable domain: DAMVIQNPRYQVTQFGKPVTLSCSQTLNHNVMYWYQQKSSQAPKLLFHYYDKDFNNEADTPDNFQSRRPNTSFCFLDIRSPGLGDTAMYLCATRDPTALAYEQYFGPGTRLTVT.

This clone was recorded a few times. The V call is TRBV19, the J call TRBJ1-5; D not resolved. Trimming cost V 2 bases and J 7 bases, with 12 bases left between them. Looked up from germline, CDR1 is LNHDA and CDR2 is SQIVND (reference sequence). The CDR3 length is 14 residues. CDR3: CASSISGSAQPQHF. DNA for the CDR3: TGTGCCAGTAGTATATCGGGGTCTGCACAGCCCCAGCATTTT. The full variable domain, with the rest looked up from reference TRBV19 and TRBJ1-5, is DGGITQSPKYLFRKEGQNVTLSCEQNLNHDAMYWYRQDPGQGLRLIYYSQIVNDFQKGDIAEGYSVSREKKESFPLTVTSAQKNPTAFYLCASSISGSAQPQHFGDGTRLSIL.

The rearrangement joins TRBV6-5 to TRBJ1-2; 7 nucleotides align to TRBD1. The V gene end was trimmed by 6 bases and the J gene end by 11 bases; junction bases not matched to a gene: 12. The CDR3 has 13 residues. Germline V gene sequence: CDR1 MNHEY, CDR2 SVGAGI. CDR3 bases: TGTGCCAGCAGACAGGGACAGCAGTCCGATTACACCTTC. This gives the protein CASRQGQQSDYTF.

This chain uses TRBV5-1 with TRBJ2-3; D is possibly TRBD2 (5 bases). The CDR3 loop spans 14 amino acids. The V and J ends lost 1 base and 3 bases respectively, with 9 bases between them. CDR1 and CDR2 (germline): SGHRS, YFSETQ. CDR3 bases: TGCGCCAGCAGCTTGCGGGGAGATACAGATACGCAGTATTTT. Its protein product is CASSLRGDTDTQYF. The variable domain in full, with the rest retrieved from reference TRBV5-1 and TRBJ2-3, is KAGVTQTPRYLIKTRGQQVTLSCSPISGHRSVSWYQQTPGQGLQFLFEYFSETQRNKGNFPGRFSGRQFSNSRSEMNVSTLELGDSALYLCASSLRGDTDTQYFGPGTRLTVL.

This clone was picked up one time. The gene calls are TRBV5-1 and TRBJ2-2; no firm D call. V shed 2 bases and J shed 9 bases, with 5 bases lying between them. The CDR3 is 11 residues long. CDR1 and CDR2 (germline): SGHRS, YFSETQ. The CDR3: CASSFSRELFF. DNA of the CDR3: TGCGCCAGCAGCTTCTCCCGGGAGCTGTTTTTT.

The chain uses TRBV2 and TRBJ1-3; 7 positions agree with TRBD1. The length of the CDR3 is 14 residues. The germline V gene encodes CDR1 SNHLY and CDR2 FYNNEI. Unmatched junction bases numbered 7, after V lost 8 bases and J lost 3 bases. The CDR3 region has the DNA TGTGCCAGCCAGGGGGAAACTCGTGGAAACACCATATATTTT. Protein sequence: CASQGETRGNTIYF. The complete variable domain, with remaining parts taken from reference TRBV2 and TRBJ1-3, reads EPEVTQTPSHQVTQMGQEVILRCVPISNHLYFYWYRQILGQKVEFLVSFYNNEISEKSEIFDDQFSVERPDGSNFTLKIRSTKLEDSAMYFCASQGETRGNTIYFGEGSWLTVV.

The gene calls are TRBV5-4 and TRBJ1-4, with D maybe TRBD1 (5 bases). The CDR3 length is 15 residues. The V end lost 4 bases, the J end lost 7 bases, and 17 bases lay between the germline ends. Germline V gene data show CDR1 as SGHNT and CDR2 as YYREEE (reference sequence). CDR3 residues: CASSPSGGRGEKLFF. CDR3 nucleotide sequence: TGTGCCAGCAGCCCCTCCGGGGGACGGGGTGAAAAACTGTTTTTT.

This clone was recorded once. V usage is TRBV7-8 and J usage is TRBJ1-1, with TRBD1 matching over 10 bases. V lost 0 bases and J lost 12; bases outside the gene matches: 7. CDR1 and CDR2 (germline): SGHVS, FQNEAQ. This CDR3 spans 14 amino acids. CDR3 DNA: TGTGCCAGCAGCTTAGCCCGGGACAGGGGCTCTCCTTTCTTT. As protein: CASSLARDRGSPFF.

The chain uses TRBV27 and TRBJ1-5; 10 nucleotides line up with TRBD1. With V trimmed by 3 bases and J by 4 bases, 3 bases remained unmatched. This CDR3 has 15 amino acids. Germline V gives CDR1 MNHEY, CDR2 SMNVEV (reference sequence). CDR3 nucleotide sequence: TGTGCCAGCAGTTTTGACAGGGGGCTGAATCAGCCCCAGCATTTT. This gives the protein CASSFDRGLNQPQHF.

V is TRBV19 and J is TRBJ1-5, with D maybe TRBD1 (6 bases). CDR1 is LNHDA, CDR2 SQIVND, per germline (reference sequence). The CDR3 extends over 14 amino acids. Trimming left V 5 bases short and J 3 bases short, with 11 bases between. CDR3 protein: CASSVRDTNQPQHF. In DNA, the CDR3 is TGTGCCAGTAGTGTCCGGGACACCAATCAGCCCCAGCATTTT.

This chain uses TRBV5-6 with TRBJ1-1; TRBD1 agrees at 10 bases. The CDR3 is 14 amino acids. The trim removed 5 bases at V and 8 bases at J, leaving 9 bases unmatched. Germline V lookup: CDR1 SGHDT, CDR2 YYEEEE. Here the CDR3 DNA reads TGTGCCAGCAGTCCCCTCCCGGGACAGGGGGAAGCTTTCTTT. It is translated as CASSPLPGQGEAFF.

The chain carries TRBV9 and TRBJ2-2, with 8 bases fitting TRBD1. CDR1 is SGDLS and CDR2 is YYNGEE in the germline V gene. V gave up 3 bases and J gave up 7 bases; unmatched junction bases: 8. This CDR3 comprises 15 residues. DNA of the CDR3: TGTGCCAGCAGCGACCGGGACAGGACGGACGGGGAGCTGTTTTTT. As protein: CASSDRDRTDGELFF.

This chain uses TRBV10-3 with TRBJ2-7, with D possibly TRBD1 on 6 matching bases. The CDR3 is made up of 11 amino acids. Germline V gene lookup returns CDR1 ENHRY and CDR2 SYGVKD. Trimming removed 10 bases from V and 3 bases from J, with 10 bases in between. The CDR3 DNA sequence: TGTGCCACTCTACAGGGCTACGAGCAGTACTTC. Amino acid sequence: CATLQGYEQYF.

This rearrangement joins TRBV18 to TRBJ2-6; D remains ambiguous. Trimming pared 2 bases from V and 2 bases from J, leaving 16 bases between. The CDR3 runs 18 residues. From germline, CDR1 is KGHSH and CDR2 LQKENI. The CDR3 coding sequence is TGTGCCAGCTCACCAGTGCTGAGAGGTTCGGCTGGGGCCAACGTCCTGACTTTC. This translates into CASSPVLRGSAGANVLTF.

This clone is a singleton in its sample. The rearrangement uses TRBV5-1 and TRBJ1-5; D is undetermined. Germline-derived CDR1 and CDR2 are SGHRS and YFSETQ. V was trimmed by 0 bases and J by 2 bases, leaving 9 bases between them. There are 15 residues in the CDR3. The CDR3 DNA sequence: TGCGCCAGCAGCTTGGCAGGTATGGGCAATCAGCCCCAGCATTTT. Its translation is CASSLAGMGNQPQHF.

The J gene is TRBJ2-7, the V gene TRBV2; perhaps TRBD1 as D (6 bases). V was pared by 5 bases and J by 1 base, with 9 bases between. Germline values: CDR1 SNHLY, CDR2 FYNNEI. The CDR3 consists of 13 residues. The chain's CDR3 is CASSLGQSYEQYF. The CDR3 DNA sequence: TGTGCCAGCAGTCTCGGACAGTCCTACGAGCAGTACTTC. The full variable domain, its missing parts supplied by reference TRBV2 and TRBJ2-7, is EPEVTQTPSHQVTQMGQEVILRCVPISNHLYFYWYRQILGQKVEFLVSFYNNEISEKSEIFDDQFSVERPDGSNFTLKIRSTKLEDSAMYFCASSLGQSYEQYFGPGTRLTVT.

On this clone itself: The germline gene is not matched at one end of the junction; a read error may be the cause. V gene TRBV7-7 combines with J gene TRBJ1-1, with TRBD1 as a possible D gene (6 bases). The CDR3 extends over 14 amino acids. Germline loops: CDR1 SSHAT, CDR2 FNYEAQ (reference sequence). The CDR3 DNA follows: TGTGCTAGCAGTCCCGGGACAAGCAGCACTGAAGCTTTCTTT. Residues: CASSPGTSSTEAFF.